The clone carrying this TCR beta chain was counted only a few times. The antigen remains undetermined. This sample stems from a study of pediatric ulcerative colitis. Whole-study results and caveats: A couple of rectal clonotypes were found only in ulcerative colitis patients, all of them.

The CDR3 is 14 amino acids. V lost 2 bases and J lost 3, with 8 bases in between. Germline loops: CDR1 SGHTA, CDR2 FQGNSA. Data came from immunoSEQ multiplex PCR; TCRdb stores just in-frame clones and leaves some out. The table records about 36,000 clones, 75% to 90% of them present only once. This TCR came from a girl under 18 with moderate ulcerative colitis. The chain carries TRBV7-2 and TRBJ1-5; D may be TRBD1 (6 bases). Sequenced input: blood. The chain's CDR3 is CASSLQGNNQPQHF. CDR3 sequence (DNA): TGTGCCAGCAGCTTACAGGGGAACAATCAGCCCCAGCATTTT.